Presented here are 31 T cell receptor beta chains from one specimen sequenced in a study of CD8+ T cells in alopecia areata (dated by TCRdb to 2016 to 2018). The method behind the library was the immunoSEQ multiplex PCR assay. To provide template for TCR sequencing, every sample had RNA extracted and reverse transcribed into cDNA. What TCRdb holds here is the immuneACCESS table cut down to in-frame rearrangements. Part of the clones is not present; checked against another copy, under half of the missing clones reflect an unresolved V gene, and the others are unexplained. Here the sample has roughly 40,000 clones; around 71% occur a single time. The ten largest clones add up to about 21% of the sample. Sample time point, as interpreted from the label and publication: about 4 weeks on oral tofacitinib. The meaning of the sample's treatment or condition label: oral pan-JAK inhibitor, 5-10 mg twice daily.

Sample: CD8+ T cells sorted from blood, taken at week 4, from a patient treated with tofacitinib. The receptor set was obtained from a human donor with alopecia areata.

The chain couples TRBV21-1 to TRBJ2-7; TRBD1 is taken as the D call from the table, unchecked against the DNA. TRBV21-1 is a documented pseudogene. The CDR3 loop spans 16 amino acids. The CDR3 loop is CASSKGHPGLSYEQYF. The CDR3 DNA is TGTGCCAGCAGCAAAGGGCACCCAGGCCTCTCCTACGAGCAGTACTTC.

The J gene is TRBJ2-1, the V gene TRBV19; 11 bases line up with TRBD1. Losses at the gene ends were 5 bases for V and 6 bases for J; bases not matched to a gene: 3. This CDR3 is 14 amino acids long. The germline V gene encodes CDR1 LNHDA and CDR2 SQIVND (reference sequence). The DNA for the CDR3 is TGTGCCAGTAGTCCCGGGACAGGGGGCAATGAGCAGTTCTTC. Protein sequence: CASSPGTGGNEQFF.

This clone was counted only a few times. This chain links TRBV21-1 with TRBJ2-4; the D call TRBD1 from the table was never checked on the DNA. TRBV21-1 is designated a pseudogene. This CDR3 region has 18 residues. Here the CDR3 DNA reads TGTGCCAGCAGCAAATGCGAGACACCCCTTGGGGCCAAAAACATTCAGTACTTC. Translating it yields CASSKCETPLGAKNIQYF.

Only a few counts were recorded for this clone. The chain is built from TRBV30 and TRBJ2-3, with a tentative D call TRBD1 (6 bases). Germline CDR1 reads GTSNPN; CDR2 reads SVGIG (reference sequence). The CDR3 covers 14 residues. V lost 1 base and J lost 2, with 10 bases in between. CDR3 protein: CAWSGQEHTDTQYF. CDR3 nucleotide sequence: TGTGCCTGGAGTGGACAGGAACACACAGATACGCAGTATTTT.

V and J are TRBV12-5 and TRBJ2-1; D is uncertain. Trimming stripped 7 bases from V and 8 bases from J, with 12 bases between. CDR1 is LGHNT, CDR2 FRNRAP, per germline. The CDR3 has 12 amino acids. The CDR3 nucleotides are TGTGCTAGTGTCGACTCGGGCGATGAGCAGTTCTTC. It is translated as CASVDSGDEQFF.

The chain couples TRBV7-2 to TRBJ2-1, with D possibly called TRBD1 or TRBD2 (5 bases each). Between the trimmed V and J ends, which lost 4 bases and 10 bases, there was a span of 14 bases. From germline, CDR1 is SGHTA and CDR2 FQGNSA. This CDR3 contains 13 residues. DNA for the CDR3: TGTGCCAGCAGCTCCCGGGACCCATTGGAGCAGTTCTTC. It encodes CASSSRDPLEQFF. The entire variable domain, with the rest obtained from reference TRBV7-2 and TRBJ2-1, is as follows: GAGVSQSPSNKVTEKGKDVELRCDPISGHTALYWYRQSLGQGLEFLIYFQGNSAPDKSGLPSDRFSAERTGGSVSTLTIQRTQQEDSAVYLCASSSRDPLEQFFGPGTRLTVL.

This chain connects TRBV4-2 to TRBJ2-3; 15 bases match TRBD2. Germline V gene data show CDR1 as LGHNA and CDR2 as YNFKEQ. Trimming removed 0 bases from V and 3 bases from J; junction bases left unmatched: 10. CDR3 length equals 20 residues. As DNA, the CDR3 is TGTGCCAGCAGCCAAGATATGGGACTAGCGGGGGGCTGGGGGACAGATACGCAGTATTTT. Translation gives CASSQDMGLAGGWGTDTQYF.

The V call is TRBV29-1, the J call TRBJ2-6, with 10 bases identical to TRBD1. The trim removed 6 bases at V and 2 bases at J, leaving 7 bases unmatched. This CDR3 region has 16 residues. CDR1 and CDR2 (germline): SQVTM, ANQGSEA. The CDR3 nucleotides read TGCAGCGTATACGGGACAGGGGAGGCTGGGGCCAACGTCCTGACTTTC. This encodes CSVYGTGEAGANVLTF.

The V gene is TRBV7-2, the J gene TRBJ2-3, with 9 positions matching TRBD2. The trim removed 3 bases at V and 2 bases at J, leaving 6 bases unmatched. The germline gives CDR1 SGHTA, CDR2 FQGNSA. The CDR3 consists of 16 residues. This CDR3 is CASSLAPSGATDTQYF. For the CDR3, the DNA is TGTGCCAGCAGCTTGGCGCCTAGCGGGGCCACAGATACGCAGTATTTT.

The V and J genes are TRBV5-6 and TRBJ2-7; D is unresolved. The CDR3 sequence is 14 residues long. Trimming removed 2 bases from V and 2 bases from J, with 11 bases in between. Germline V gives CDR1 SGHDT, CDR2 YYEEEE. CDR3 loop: CASSFSSPTYEQYF. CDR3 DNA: TGTGCCAGCAGCTTTTCGTCTCCCACCTACGAGCAGTACTTC.

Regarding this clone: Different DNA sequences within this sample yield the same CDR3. CDR3 residues: CSVETGTSYEQYF. The CDR3 coding sequence is TGCAGCGTTGAAACCGGGACAAGCTACGAGCAGTACTTC. This chain links TRBV29-1 with TRBJ2-7, with D possibly TRBD1 on 6 matching bases. V was trimmed by 2 bases and J by 3 bases, leaving 11 bases between them. Germline V CDR1 and CDR2: SQVTM, ANQGSEA. The CDR3 is made up of 13 amino acids.

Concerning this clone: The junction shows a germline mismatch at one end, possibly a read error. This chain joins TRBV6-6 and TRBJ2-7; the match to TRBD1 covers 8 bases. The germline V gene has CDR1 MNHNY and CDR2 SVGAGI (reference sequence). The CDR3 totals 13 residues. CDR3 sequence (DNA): TGTGCCAGCAATTACGACAGGGGCTACGAGCAGTACTTC. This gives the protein CASNYDRGYEQYF.

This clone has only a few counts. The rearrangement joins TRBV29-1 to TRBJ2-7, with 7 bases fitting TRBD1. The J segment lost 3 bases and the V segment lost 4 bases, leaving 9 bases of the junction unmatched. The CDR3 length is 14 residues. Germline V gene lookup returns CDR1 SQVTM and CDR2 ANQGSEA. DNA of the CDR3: TGCAGCGTTGGAGATTACAGGGGTGGCTACGAGCAGTACTTC. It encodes CSVGDYRGGYEQYF.

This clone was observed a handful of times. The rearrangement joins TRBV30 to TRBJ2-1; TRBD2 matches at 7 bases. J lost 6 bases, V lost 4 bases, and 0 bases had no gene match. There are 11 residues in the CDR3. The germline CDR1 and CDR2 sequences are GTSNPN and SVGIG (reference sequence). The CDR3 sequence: CAWTSGNEQFF. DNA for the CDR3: TGTGCCTGGACTAGCGGCAATGAGCAGTTCTTC.

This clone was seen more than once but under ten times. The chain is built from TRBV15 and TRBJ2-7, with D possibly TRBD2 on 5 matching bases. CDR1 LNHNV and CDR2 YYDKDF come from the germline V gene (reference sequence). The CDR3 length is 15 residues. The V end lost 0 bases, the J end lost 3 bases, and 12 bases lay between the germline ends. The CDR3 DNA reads TGTGCCACCAGCAGAGATCAAGGGAGCTTCTACGAGCAGTACTTC. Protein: CATSRDQGSFYEQYF. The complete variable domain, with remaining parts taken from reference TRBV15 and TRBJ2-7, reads DAMVIQNPRYQVTQFGKPVTLSCSQTLNHNVMYWYQQKSSQAPKLLFHYYDKDFNNEADTPDNFQSRRPNTSFCFLDIRSPGLGDTAMYLCATSRDQGSFYEQYFGPGTRLTVT.

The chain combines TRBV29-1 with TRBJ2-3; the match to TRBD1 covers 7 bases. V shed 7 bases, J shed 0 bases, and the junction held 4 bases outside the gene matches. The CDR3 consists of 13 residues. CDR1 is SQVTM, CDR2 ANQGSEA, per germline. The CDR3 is CSGDSTSTDTQYF. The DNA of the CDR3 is TGCAGCGGGGACAGTACCAGCACAGATACGCAGTATTTT.

The CDR3 reads CSVPPGLESYGYTF. CDR3 coding DNA: TGCAGCGTTCCCCCGGGACTCGAATCGTATGGCTACACCTTC. V and J are TRBV29-1 and TRBJ1-2; D is perhaps TRBD1 (5 bases). With 5 bases removed from V and 5 bases from J, the gap between germline ends came to 18 bases. Per germline, CDR1 SQVTM and CDR2 ANQGSEA. This CDR3 comprises 14 residues.

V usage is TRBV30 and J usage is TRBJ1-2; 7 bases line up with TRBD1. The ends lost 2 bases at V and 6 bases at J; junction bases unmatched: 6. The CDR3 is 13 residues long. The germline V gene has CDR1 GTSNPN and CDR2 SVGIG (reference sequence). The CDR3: CAWSTGTVDGYTF. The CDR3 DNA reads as TGTGCCTGGAGTACCGGGACAGTCGATGGCTACACCTTC.

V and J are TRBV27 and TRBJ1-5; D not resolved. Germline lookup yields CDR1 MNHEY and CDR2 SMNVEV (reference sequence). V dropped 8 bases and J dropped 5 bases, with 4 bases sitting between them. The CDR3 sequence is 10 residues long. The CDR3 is CASGHQPQHF. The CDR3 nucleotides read TGTGCCAGCGGACATCAGCCCCAGCATTTT.

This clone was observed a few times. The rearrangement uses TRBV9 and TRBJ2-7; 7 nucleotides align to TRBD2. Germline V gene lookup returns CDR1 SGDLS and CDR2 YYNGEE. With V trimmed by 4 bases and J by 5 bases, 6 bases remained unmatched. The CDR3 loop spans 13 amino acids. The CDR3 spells CASSLSGEDEQYF. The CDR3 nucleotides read TGTGCCAGCAGCTTAAGCGGGGAAGACGAGCAGTACTTC.

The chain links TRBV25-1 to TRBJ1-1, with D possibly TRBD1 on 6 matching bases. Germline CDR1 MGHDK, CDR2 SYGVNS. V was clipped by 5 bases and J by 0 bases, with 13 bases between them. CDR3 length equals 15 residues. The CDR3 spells CASSPTGIMNTEAFF. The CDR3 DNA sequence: TGTGCCAGCAGTCCAACAGGGATAATGAACACTGAAGCTTTCTTT.

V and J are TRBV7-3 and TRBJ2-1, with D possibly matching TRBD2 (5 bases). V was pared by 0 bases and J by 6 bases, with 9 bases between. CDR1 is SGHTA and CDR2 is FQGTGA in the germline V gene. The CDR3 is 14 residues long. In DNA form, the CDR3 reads TGTGCCAGCAGCTTAACTCCGACTATCAATGAGCAGTTCTTC. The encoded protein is CASSLTPTINEQFF.

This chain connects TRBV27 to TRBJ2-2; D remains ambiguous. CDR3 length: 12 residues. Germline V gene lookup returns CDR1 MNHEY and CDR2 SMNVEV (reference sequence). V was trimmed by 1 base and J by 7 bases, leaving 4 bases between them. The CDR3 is CASSLYFGELFF. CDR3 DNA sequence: TGTGCCAGCAGTTTATATTTCGGGGAGCTGTTTTTT.

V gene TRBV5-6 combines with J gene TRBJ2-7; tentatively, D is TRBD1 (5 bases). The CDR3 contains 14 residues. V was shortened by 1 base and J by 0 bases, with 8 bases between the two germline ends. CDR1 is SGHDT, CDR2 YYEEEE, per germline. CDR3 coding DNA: TGTGCCAGCAGCTTGCAGGGATCCTCCTACGAGCAGTACTTC. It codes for CASSLQGSSYEQYF.

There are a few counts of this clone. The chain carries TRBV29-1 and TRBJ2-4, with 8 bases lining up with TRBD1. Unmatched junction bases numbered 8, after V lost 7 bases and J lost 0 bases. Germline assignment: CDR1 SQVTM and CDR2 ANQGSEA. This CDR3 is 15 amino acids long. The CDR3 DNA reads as TGCAGCGCAAAAGGACAGGGAAAAGCCAAAAACATTCAGTACTTC. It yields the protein CSAKGQGKAKNIQYF.

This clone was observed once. The chain's CDR3 is CASSQSGGVHNEQFF. The CDR3, as DNA: TGCGCCAGCAGTCAATCGGGGGGGGTTCACAATGAGCAGTTCTTC. V usage is TRBV23-1 and J usage is TRBJ2-1, with TRBD2 identical over 7 bases. TRBV23-1 has ORF status, its function being uncertain. The CDR3 is made up of 15 amino acids. V lost 0 bases to trimming and J lost 5 bases; unmatched junction nucleotides: 4.

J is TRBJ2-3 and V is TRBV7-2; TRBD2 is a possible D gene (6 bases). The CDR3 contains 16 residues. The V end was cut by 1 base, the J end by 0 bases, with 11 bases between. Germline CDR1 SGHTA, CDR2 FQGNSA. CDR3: CASSLVGGVSTDTQYF. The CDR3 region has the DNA TGTGCCAGCAGCTTAGTGGGAGGTGTAAGCACAGATACGCAGTATTTT. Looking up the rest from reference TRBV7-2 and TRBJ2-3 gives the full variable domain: GAGVSQSPSNKVTEKGKDVELRCDPISGHTALYWYRQSLGQGLEFLIYFQGNSAPDKSGLPSDRFSAERTGGSVSTLTIQRTQQEDSAVYLCASSLVGGVSTDTQYFGPGTRLTVL.

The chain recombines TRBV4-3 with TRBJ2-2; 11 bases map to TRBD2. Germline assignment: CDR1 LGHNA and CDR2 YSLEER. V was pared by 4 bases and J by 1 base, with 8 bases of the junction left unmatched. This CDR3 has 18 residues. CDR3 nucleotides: TGCGCCAGCAGCCCAACCGTAGCGGGGGGGATGAACACCGGGGAGCTGTTTTTT. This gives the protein CASSPTVAGGMNTGELFF.

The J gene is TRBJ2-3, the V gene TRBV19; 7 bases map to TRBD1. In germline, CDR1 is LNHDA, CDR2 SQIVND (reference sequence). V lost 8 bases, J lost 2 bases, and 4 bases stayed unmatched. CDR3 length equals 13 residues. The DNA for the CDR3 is TGTGCCAGTTCCGGGACAGACACAGATACGCAGTATTTT. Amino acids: CASSGTDTDTQYF.

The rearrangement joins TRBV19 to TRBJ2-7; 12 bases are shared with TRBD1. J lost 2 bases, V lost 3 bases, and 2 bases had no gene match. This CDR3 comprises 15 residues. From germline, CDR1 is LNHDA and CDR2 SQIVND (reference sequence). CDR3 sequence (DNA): TGTGCCAGTAGTATGGGGACAGGGGGCCCCTACGAGCAGTACTTC. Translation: CASSMGTGGPYEQYF.

CDR3 nucleotide sequence: TGCGCCAGCAGCCAAGATCGGGACGGGAACACTGAAGCTTTCTTT. Translated: CASSQDRDGNTEAFF. The chain carries TRBV4-3 and TRBJ1-1; possibly TRBD1 for D (5 bases). The CDR3 has 15 residues. The V end lost 0 bases, the J end lost 1 base, and 9 bases lay between the germline ends. Germline values: CDR1 LGHNA, CDR2 YSLEER.